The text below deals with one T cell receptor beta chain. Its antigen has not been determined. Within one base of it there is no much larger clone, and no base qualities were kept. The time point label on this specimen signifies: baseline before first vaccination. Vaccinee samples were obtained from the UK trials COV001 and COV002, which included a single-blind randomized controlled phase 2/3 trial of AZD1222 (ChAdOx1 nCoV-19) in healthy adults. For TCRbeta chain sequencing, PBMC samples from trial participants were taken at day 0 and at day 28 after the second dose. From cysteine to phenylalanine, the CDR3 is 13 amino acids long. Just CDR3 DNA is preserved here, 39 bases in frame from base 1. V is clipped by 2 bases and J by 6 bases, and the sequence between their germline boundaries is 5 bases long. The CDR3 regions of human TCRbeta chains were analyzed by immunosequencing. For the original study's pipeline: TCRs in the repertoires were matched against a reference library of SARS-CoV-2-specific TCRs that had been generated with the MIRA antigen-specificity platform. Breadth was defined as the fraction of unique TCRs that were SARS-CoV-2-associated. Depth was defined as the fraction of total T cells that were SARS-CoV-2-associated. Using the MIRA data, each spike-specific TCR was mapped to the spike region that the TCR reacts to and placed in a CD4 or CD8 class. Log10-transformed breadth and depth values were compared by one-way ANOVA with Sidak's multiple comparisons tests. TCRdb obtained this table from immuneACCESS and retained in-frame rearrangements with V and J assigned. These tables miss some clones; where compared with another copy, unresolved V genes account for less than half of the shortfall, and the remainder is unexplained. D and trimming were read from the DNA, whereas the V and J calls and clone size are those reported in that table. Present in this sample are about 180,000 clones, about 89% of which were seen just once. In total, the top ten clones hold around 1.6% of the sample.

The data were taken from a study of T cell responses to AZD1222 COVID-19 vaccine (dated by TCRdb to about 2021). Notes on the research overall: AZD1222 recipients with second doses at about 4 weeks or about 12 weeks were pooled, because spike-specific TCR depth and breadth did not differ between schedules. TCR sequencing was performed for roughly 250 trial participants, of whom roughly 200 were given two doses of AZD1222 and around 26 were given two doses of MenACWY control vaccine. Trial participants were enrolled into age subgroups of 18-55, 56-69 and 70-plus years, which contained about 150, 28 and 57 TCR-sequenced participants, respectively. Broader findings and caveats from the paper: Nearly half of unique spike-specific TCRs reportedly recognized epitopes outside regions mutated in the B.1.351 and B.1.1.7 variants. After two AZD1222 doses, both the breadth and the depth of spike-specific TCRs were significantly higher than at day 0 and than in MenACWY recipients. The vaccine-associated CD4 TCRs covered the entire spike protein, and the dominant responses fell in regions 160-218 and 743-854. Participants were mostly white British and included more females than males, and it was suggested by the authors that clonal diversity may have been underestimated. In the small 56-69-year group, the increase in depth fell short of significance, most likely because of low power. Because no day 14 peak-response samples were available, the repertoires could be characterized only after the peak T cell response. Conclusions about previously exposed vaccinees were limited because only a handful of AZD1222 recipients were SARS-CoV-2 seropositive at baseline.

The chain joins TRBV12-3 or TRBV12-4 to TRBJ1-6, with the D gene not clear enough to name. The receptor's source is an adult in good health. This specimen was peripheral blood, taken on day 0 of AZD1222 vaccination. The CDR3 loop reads CASSLSVNSPLHF. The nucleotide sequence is TGTGCCAGCAGTTTATCGGTTAATTCACCCCTCCACTTT.